These 10 T cell receptor beta chains were all obtained from the same sample, sequenced in a study of OX40 agonist ivuxolimab in advanced cancers. Assay: immunoSEQ multiplex PCR; the TCRdb copy retains only in-frame clones and omits some. This sample has 30,000 to 40,000 clones; 70% to 80% occur once, and the top ten carry about a tenth. The sequences come from CD4+ or CD8+ T cells sorted from blood, collected in a trial of the OX40 agonist ivuxolimab. The receptor set was obtained from an adult with an advanced solid tumor such as melanoma, head and neck, liver or kidney cancer.

The chain joins TRBV5-6 to TRBJ1-3, with 9 bases lining up with TRBD1. V trimming: 2 bases; J trimming: 4 bases; junction bases outside the gene matches: 10. The CDR3 has 17 amino acids. Germline lookup yields CDR1 SGHDT and CDR2 YYEEEE. CDR3 residues: CASSFRPRDREGNTIYF. The CDR3 DNA is TGTGCCAGCAGCTTTCGACCCAGGGACAGGGAAGGAAACACCATATATTTT.

V gene TRBV23-1 combines with J gene TRBJ2-4; D is perhaps TRBD1 (7 bases). TRBV23-1 is an ORF; its function is uncertain. This CDR3 is built from 16 residues. The V end lost 6 bases, the J end lost 4 bases, and 19 bases lay between the germline ends. The CDR3 is CASRPGAGQPKNIQYF. Written as DNA, the CDR3 is TGCGCCAGCAGGCCAGGCGCGGGACAGCCAAAAAACATTCAGTACTTC.

The chain employs TRBV6-5 and TRBJ1-3; no reliable D call. This CDR3 contains 14 residues. V was trimmed by 6 bases and J by 1 base, leaving 10 bases between them. The V gene's germline CDR1 is MNHEY and CDR2 SVGAGI. CDR3 residues: CASRSLSSGNTIYF. As DNA, the CDR3 is TGTGCCAGCAGGTCACTGTCTTCTGGAAACACCATATATTTT.

The V call is TRBV14, the J call TRBJ2-7, with D uncertain. Trimming pared 4 bases from V and 0 bases from J, leaving 7 bases between. This CDR3 contains 13 residues. Germline V CDR1 and CDR2: SGHDN, FVKESK. The CDR3 is CASSRGNSYEQYF. The DNA of the CDR3 is TGTGCCAGCAGCCGCGGCAACTCCTACGAGCAGTACTTC.

V and J are TRBV10-2 and TRBJ2-3; a weak D match, TRBD2 (6 bases). The CDR3 has 17 amino acids. The V end lost 6 bases, the J end lost 3 bases, and 22 bases lay between the germline ends. From germline, CDR1 is WSHSY and CDR2 SAAADI. The CDR3 loop reads CASRKGLNKIQTDTQYF. The DNA of the CDR3 is TGCGCCAGCAGAAAGGGACTCAACAAAATACAGACAGATACGCAGTATTTT.

The V and J genes are TRBV10-1 and TRBJ2-1, with 7 bases aligning to TRBD2. The CDR3 totals 11 residues. Germline CDR1 WNHNN, CDR2 SYGVQD (reference sequence). V lost 6 bases and J lost 8; bases outside the gene matches: 1. In DNA form, the CDR3 reads TGCGCCAGCAGCGCGGGGGATGAGCAGTTCTTC. It specifies CASSAGDEQFF.

The V gene is TRBV7-2, the J gene TRBJ1-2; no clear D gene. V gave up 1 base and J gave up 3 bases, with 6 bases separating them. CDR1 and CDR2 (germline): SGHTA, FQGNSA. CDR3 size: 13 residues. CDR3 sequence reads: CASSLVRDYGYTF. Here the CDR3 DNA reads TGTGCCAGCAGCTTAGTGAGGGACTATGGCTACACCTTC.

This clone showed up just once. The J gene is TRBJ2-7, the V gene TRBV5-4; D unresolved. V dropped 4 bases and J dropped 1 base, with 12 bases sitting between them. The CDR3 spans 14 residues. Germline V lookup: CDR1 SGHNT, CDR2 YYREEE (reference sequence). CDR3 loop: CASSPGPKSYEQYF. The CDR3 DNA is TGTGCCAGCAGCCCCGGACCGAAGTCCTACGAGCAGTACTTC.

V and J are TRBV4-2 and TRBJ1-5; no clear D gene. The germline gives CDR1 LGHNA, CDR2 YNFKEQ. V was shortened by 1 base and J by 5 bases, with 9 bases between the two germline ends. The CDR3 spans 14 residues. CDR3: CASSQVFGDQPQHF. In DNA form, the CDR3 reads TGTGCCAGCAGCCAAGTTTTTGGAGATCAGCCCCAGCATTTT.

This clone is medium-sized by share. The genes are TRBV5-4 and TRBJ2-7; 8 bases are a match to TRBD1. Germline assignment: CDR1 SGHNT and CDR2 YYREEE (reference sequence). The junction had 15 bases not matched to a gene; V was cut back by 3 bases and J by 7 bases. The CDR3 consists of 16 residues. CDR3 coding DNA: TGTGCCAGCAGCTCTTATTTAGGACAGGGTTCAATTGAGCAGTACTTC. This encodes CASSSYLGQGSIEQYF.